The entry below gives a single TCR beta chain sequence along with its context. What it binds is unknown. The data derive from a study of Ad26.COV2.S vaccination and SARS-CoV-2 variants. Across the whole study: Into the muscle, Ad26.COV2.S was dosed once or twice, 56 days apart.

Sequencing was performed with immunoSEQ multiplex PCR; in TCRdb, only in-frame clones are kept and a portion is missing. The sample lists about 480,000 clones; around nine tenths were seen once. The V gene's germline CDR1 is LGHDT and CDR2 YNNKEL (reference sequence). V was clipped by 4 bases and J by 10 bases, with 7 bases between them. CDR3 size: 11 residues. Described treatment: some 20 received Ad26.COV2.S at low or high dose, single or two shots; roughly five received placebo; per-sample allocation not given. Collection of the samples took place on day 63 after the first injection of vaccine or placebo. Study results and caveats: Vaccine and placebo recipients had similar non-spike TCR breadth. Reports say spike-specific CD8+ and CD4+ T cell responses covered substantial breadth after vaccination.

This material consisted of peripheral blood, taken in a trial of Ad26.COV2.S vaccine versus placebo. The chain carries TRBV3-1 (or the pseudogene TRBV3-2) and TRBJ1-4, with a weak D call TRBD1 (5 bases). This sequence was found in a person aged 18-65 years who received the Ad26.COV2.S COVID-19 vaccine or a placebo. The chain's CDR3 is CASSPGGKLFF. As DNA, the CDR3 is TGTGCCAGCAGCCCGGGGGGAAAACTGTTTTTT.